This TCR beta chain was captured by sequencing in a study of vaccination effects on CD4 cells after COVID-19. Looking at the study overall: Subjects were given two BNT162b2 or mRNA-1273 vaccine doses. The study, taken as a whole, reports: The study found marked clonal contraction of infection- and vaccine-induced clones late after vaccination.

Sequencing used immunoSEQ multiplex PCR; TCRdb keeps in-frame clones, though not all of them. Among 65,000 to 85,000 clones listed, about 80% were seen once. Sequencing in the ViraFEST assay came after antigen-specific CD4+ T cells had been expanded with viral peptide pools, which were used to stimulate PBMC. Having been cultured for around nine days, the cells underwent CD4+ T cell isolation. The study found no prior SARS-CoV-2 infection in the vaccine recipients, who tested negative for nucleocapsid antibodies. Peptides at 8.5 to 10 ug/ml and IL-2 at about 9.2 IU/ml were added to fewer than 2.5 million PBMC per well. Cultures got half-medium changes with IL-2 on days 3 and 7. Comment on this clone: The antigen is unknown.

This CDR3 contains 13 residues. Germline V gene data show CDR1 as MDHEN and CDR2 as SYDVKM. The trim removed 5 bases at V and 6 bases at J, leaving 5 bases unmatched. This chain connects TRBV28 to TRBJ2-5; 8 bases are shared with TRBD1. This clonotype was sampled from a human donor who received a COVID-19 vaccine. The sequencing used CD4+ T cells from PBMCs cultured with SARS-CoV-2 spike peptides, collected before COVID-19 vaccination. CDR3 sequence: CASSPTGGKTQYF. The CDR3 bases are TGTGCCAGCAGTCCTACAGGGGGGAAGACCCAGTACTTC.